This entry is about one TCR beta chain. Its target is unknown. The entry originates in a study of identical twins. Overall study results and limits: There were fewer insertions in abundant cord blood beta clonotypes, but memory repertoires showed no such pattern.

This CDR3 is 16 amino acids long. Trimming took 4 bases from V and 0 from J; bases not matched to a gene: 5. Germline V gene lookup returns CDR1 WNHNN and CDR2 SYGVQD (reference sequence). TCRdb reprocessed the 5' RACE reads with MiXCR, giving one entry per CDR3 protein. The sample carries 600,000 to 700,000 distinct CDR3 sequences, around 20% recorded once. These same records also appear under a second study, on T cells expressing NK-cell markers. This second study says: Sorted CD3+CD56-NKG2C+, CD3+CD56+NKG2C+ and CD3+CD56+NKG2C- T cells supplied the TCR beta repertoires. Roughly six donors showed dominant NKG2C+ clonotypes comprising roughly 1.0-7.5% of their CD8+ T cells.

V is TRBV10-1 and J is TRBJ2-3; 9 bases agree with TRBD1. The sequence derives from a woman aged 18-29 years in good health. The sequenced sample was PBMCs. The CDR3 DNA follows: TGCGCCAGCAGTGCGGACAGGGGTCTTAGCACAGATACGCAGTATTTT. Amino acids: CASSADRGLSTDTQYF.